This TCR beta chain was identified during a study of PD-1 blockade in classical Hodgkin lymphoma. Whole-study findings and limits: The origin of the repertoire differences remains undefined, with disease activity or prior therapy as possible causes. Baseline TCR diversity was reportedly lower in newly diagnosed patients than in healthy donors. It was reported as lower still in relapsed/refractory patients. Those patients who began receiving nivolumab less than 1 year after ASCT had lower diversity, and they were excluded.

V lost 7 bases, J lost 2 bases, and 4 bases stayed unmatched. Per the germline V gene, CDR1 is MNHEY and CDR2 is SVGAGI. This CDR3 is built from 13 residues. There was relapse after autologous stem cell transplantation in every patient, and there was variation in brentuximab vedotin exposure. Each best response was a complete response, a partial response or progressive disease. Turning to this clone: Its target is unknown.

Clones were sequenced by immunoSEQ multiplex PCR, and TCRdb holds only the in-frame ones, with some missing. Of 55,000 to 80,000 clones in the sample, about nine tenths were seen once. The TCR was taken from a human donor with classical Hodgkin lymphoma. The sequences come from peripheral blood mononuclear cells (PBMCs), collected at baseline. The rearrangement uses TRBV6-5 and TRBJ2-5; TRBD1 agrees at 7 bases. Here the CDR3 reads CASTVQGQETQYF. The CDR3 region has the DNA TGTGCCAGCACCGTACAGGGGCAAGAGACCCAGTACTTC.